These 28 T cell receptor beta chains were sequenced from one sample in a study of regulatory T cells in long-lasting Graves disease. Investigators prepared the TCR beta libraries by applying iRepertoire HTBI primers and Arm-PCR of CDR3 regions. Via MiXCR, TCRdb re-called the multiplex PCR reads, giving one row per CDR3 protein. The sample lists around 230,000 distinct CDR3 sequences, around 18% occurring once. The time point is: newly diagnosed GD, antithyroid drugs for less than 3 months. PBMCs provided the RNA from which the TCR library was made. The sequenced sample was peripheral blood mononuclear cells (PBMCs), obtained at new diagnosis, from a patient treated with antithyroid drugs. These receptors came from a female donor with Graves disease.

This rearrangement joins TRBV28 to TRBJ2-7, with 8 positions matching TRBD2. There are 14 residues in the CDR3. CDR1 is MDHEN and CDR2 is SYDVKM in the germline V gene. J gave up 7 bases and V 10 bases, and 15 bases lay outside the gene matches. CDR3 protein: CATAASGPKGEQYF. The DNA for the CDR3 is TGTGCCACCGCCGCTAGCGGGCCAAAAGGGGAGCAGTACTTC.

This chain uses TRBV15 with TRBJ1-4, with 9 bases fitting TRBD1. J gave up 7 bases and V 0 bases, and 9 bases lay outside the gene matches. The germline V gene encodes CDR1 LNHNV and CDR2 YYDKDF (reference sequence). CDR3 size: 17 residues. The CDR3 bases are TGTGCCACCAGCAGAGACACGCAGACAGGGGGTCGTGAAAAACTGTTTTTT. Its translation is CATSRDTQTGGREKLFF.

This clonotype was recorded many times. V gene TRBV2 combines with J gene TRBJ2-7, with no clear D. The germline gives CDR1 SNHLY, CDR2 FYNNEI. The CDR3 extends over 13 amino acids. V was shortened by 4 bases and J by 0 bases, with 7 bases between the two germline ends. Here the CDR3 reads CASSATRSYEQYF. The CDR3, as DNA: TGTGCCAGCAGTGCGACCCGCTCCTACGAGCAGTACTTC.

This clonotype was counted many times. The chain couples TRBV15 to TRBJ2-7, with D possibly being TRBD1 (5 bases). Trimming stripped 1 base from V and 8 bases from J, with 12 bases between. This CDR3 spans 13 amino acids. Germline CDR1 reads LNHNV; CDR2 reads YYDKDF (reference sequence). In nucleotides, the CDR3 is TGTGCCACCAGCAGAGCGGCAGGGCGGCAGCAGTACTTC. The encoded protein is CATSRAAGRQQYF.

The sample holds many counts of this clonotype. CDR3 loop: CASSQGAEVNEQFF. The CDR3 coding sequence is TGTGCCAGCAGCCAAGGGGCGGAGGTAAATGAGCAGTTCTTC. The chain uses TRBV4-2 and TRBJ2-1; perhaps TRBD2 as D (5 bases). Germline CDR1 and CDR2: LGHNA and YNFKEQ. V was pared by 1 base and J by 7 bases, with 11 bases between. CDR3 length equals 14 residues.

Ten or more counts support this clonotype. The V gene is TRBV6-1, the J gene TRBJ1-5; D remains ambiguous. CDR3 length equals 13 residues. Germline V lookup: CDR1 MNHNS, CDR2 SASEGT. The germline V and J ends were trimmed by 5 bases and 0 bases, with 5 bases remaining between them. Here the CDR3 DNA reads TGTGCCAGCAGTACCTATAGCAATCAGCCCCAGCATTTT. This sequence encodes CASSTYSNQPQHF.

This clonotype has ten or more counts. The V gene is TRBV5-4, the J gene TRBJ2-5, with 7 bases lining up with TRBD2. In germline, CDR1 is SGHNT, CDR2 YYREEE (reference sequence). The V and J ends lost 4 bases and 2 bases, in that order; junction bases with no gene match: 11. This CDR3 is 16 amino acids long. CDR3 DNA sequence: TGTGCCAGCAGCGGGGGGGTAGGGTTGGGACAAGAGACCCAGTACTTC. Its protein is CASSGGVGLGQETQYF.

To note about this clonotype: A read error may be the cause here, since a much bigger clone is one base away. The chain is built from TRBV6-5 and TRBJ2-1; unclear D gene. The CDR3 loop spans 13 amino acids. Germline V gene sequence: CDR1 MNHEY, CDR2 SVGAGI. Trimming took 2 bases from V and 0 from J, leaving 2 bases between them. CDR3 amino acids: CASSYNSYNEQFF. In DNA, the CDR3 is TGTGCCAGCAGTTACAACTCCTACAATGAGCAGTTCTTC.

This clonotype was counted ten times or more. The genes are TRBV27 and TRBJ1-2, with 10 bases fitting TRBD1. Germline trimming cut 4 bases from V and 2 bases from J; bases unmatched to any gene: 4. This CDR3 spans 15 amino acids. Germline CDR1 and CDR2: MNHEY and SMNVEV (reference sequence). The CDR3 loop reads CASSSRQGANYGYTF. The DNA of the CDR3 is TGTGCCAGCAGTTCCCGACAGGGGGCAAACTATGGCTACACCTTC.

This clonotype was counted many times. J is TRBJ1-4 and V is TRBV29-1; D unresolved. The V end lost 0 bases, the J end lost 7 bases, and 9 bases lay between the germline ends. The CDR3 has 13 amino acids. Germline CDR1 reads SQVTM; CDR2 reads ANQGSEA. CDR3 nucleotide sequence: TGCAGCGTTGAAGATCGGGGAAGTGAAAAACTGTTTTTT. Translating it yields CSVEDRGSEKLFF.

This clonotype was detected only once. At one boundary the junction diverges from the germline segment, which might be a read error. This sequence joins TRBV7-9 and TRBJ2-1, with unresolved D. The length of the CDR3 is 15 residues. In germline, CDR1 is SEHNR, CDR2 FQNEAQ (reference sequence). The CDR3 nucleotides read TGTGCCAGCGGCTTAGTGTTACTACCACGCAATGAACAGTTCTTC. Translating gives CASGLVLLPRNEQFF. The entire variable domain, with the rest obtained from reference TRBV7-9 and TRBJ2-1, is as follows: DTGVSQNPRHKITKRGQNVTFRCDPISEHNRLYWYRQTLGQGPEFLTYFQNEAQLEKSRLLSDRFSAERPKGSFSTLEIQRTEQGDSAMYLCASGLVLLPRNEQFFGPGTRLTVL.

V usage is TRBV12-3 or TRBV12-4 and J usage is TRBJ2-4; TRBD1 matches at 7 bases. The J segment lost 8 bases and the V segment lost 3 bases, leaving 4 bases of the junction unmatched. This CDR3 has 13 amino acids. The CDR3 sequence is CASSLTGKDIQYF. The CDR3 DNA sequence: TGTGCCAGCAGTTTGACAGGGAAGGACATTCAGTACTTC.

This clonotype has a handful of counts. This chain uses TRBV7-9 with TRBJ2-7; 9 positions agree with TRBD1. V was clipped by 8 bases and J by 7 bases; unmatched bases: 9. This CDR3 spans 13 amino acids. Germline lookup yields CDR1 SEHNR and CDR2 FQNEAQ (reference sequence). CDR3 in amino acids: CASGTGQTREQYF. DNA of the CDR3: TGTGCCAGCGGGACAGGGCAAACGCGGGAGCAGTACTTC.

This clonotype has a count of ten or more. The chain couples TRBV7-9 to TRBJ2-3; no firm D call. The V and J ends lost 8 bases and 10 bases respectively, with 19 bases between them. The CDR3 totals 13 residues. The germline V gene encodes CDR1 SEHNR and CDR2 FQNEAQ (reference sequence). The CDR3 region is CASRSRVDTAQYF. The CDR3 DNA reads TGTGCCAGCCGTTCCCGGGTAGATACTGCGCAGTATTTT. Variable domain in full (rest from reference TRBV7-9 and TRBJ2-3): DTGVSQNPRHKITKRGQNVTFRCDPISEHNRLYWYRQTLGQGPEFLTYFQNEAQLEKSRLLSDRFSAERPKGSFSTLEIQRTEQGDSAMYLCASRSRVDTAQYFGPGTRLTVL.

This clonotype was seen at least ten times. The chain is built from TRBV28 and TRBJ1-2; D not resolved. V lost 6 bases to trimming and J lost 3 bases, with 11 bases between them. This CDR3 is built from 13 residues. Germline V gene lookup returns CDR1 MDHEN and CDR2 SYDVKM. The CDR3 nucleotides read TGTGCCAGCAGCCGGACGGCGTACTATGGCTACACCTTC. Residues: CASSRTAYYGYTF.

This clonotype came up many times. This chain uses TRBV18 with TRBJ2-5, with TRBD2 identical over 14 bases. The CDR3 is 15 residues long. V gave up 6 bases and J gave up 2 bases; unmatched junction bases: 2. Per the germline V gene, CDR1 is KGHSH and CDR2 is LQKENI. The CDR3 DNA reads TGTGCCAGCTCGGGACTAGCGGGAGAACAAGAGACCCAGTACTTC. Protein product: CASSGLAGEQETQYF.

In this sample, this clonotype turned up many times. The chain uses TRBV2 and TRBJ2-7, with TRBD2 identical over 10 bases. This CDR3 is 14 amino acids long. Losses at the gene ends were 6 bases for V and 1 base for J; bases not matched to a gene: 3. The germline gives CDR1 SNHLY, CDR2 FYNNEI. The CDR3 sequence: CASRGLAESYEQYF. The CDR3 coding sequence is TGTGCCAGCAGAGGACTAGCGGAGTCCTACGAGCAGTACTTC.

The sample holds many counts of this clonotype. The chain joins TRBV6-5 to TRBJ1-6, with a tentative D call TRBD1 (6 bases). V was cut by 0 bases and J by 9 bases, with 15 bases left in between. Germline-derived CDR1 and CDR2 are MNHEY and SVGAGI. The CDR3 has 16 residues. In DNA form, the CDR3 reads TGTGCCAGCAGTTACTCGAAGGGCCGCAGGGGTTCACCCCTCCACTTT. Translated: CASSYSKGRRGSPLHF.

The chain is built from TRBV2 and TRBJ1-5; 8 nucleotides align to TRBD1. Looked up from germline, CDR1 is SNHLY and CDR2 is FYNNEI. Trimming cost V 7 bases and J 4 bases; bases outside gene matches: 12. The CDR3 spans 16 residues. CDR3 residues: CASNRVGQGLNQPQHF. In nucleotides, the CDR3 is TGTGCCAGCAACCGGGTAGGACAGGGCTTAAATCAGCCCCAGCATTTT.

This clonotype has a count of ten or more. The chain uses TRBV18 and TRBJ1-4, with a possible D match to TRBD1 (5 bases). Trimming removed 9 bases from V and 3 bases from J, with 17 bases in between. The CDR3 sequence is 15 residues long. Germline V gene data show CDR1 as KGHSH and CDR2 as LQKENI. The CDR3 region is CASRPGVEANEKLFF. In DNA form, the CDR3 reads TGTGCCAGTCGACCGGGGGTGGAGGCTAATGAAAAACTGTTTTTT.

This clonotype appeared many times. The chain joins TRBV7-8 to TRBJ1-2; no firm D call. CDR1 and CDR2 from the germline V gene are SGHVS and FQNEAQ. V dropped 0 bases and J dropped 1 base, with 12 bases sitting between them. The CDR3 runs to 16 residues. Here the CDR3 reads CASSLALRADNYGYTF. The DNA of the CDR3 is TGTGCCAGCAGCTTAGCGCTAAGGGCCGATAACTATGGCTACACCTTC.

Remarks on this clonotype: A read error likely explains this, since a far larger clone differs by one base. The chain couples TRBV5-8 to TRBJ2-3, with 16 bases fitting TRBD2. TRBJ2-7 explains the end of the DNA better; the J call may be wrong. CDR3 length equals 18 residues. From germline, CDR1 is SGHTS and CDR2 YDEGEE. This CDR3 is CASSVEGTSGGAGYEQYF. CDR3 DNA sequence: TGTGCCAGCAGCGTAGAGGGGACTAGCGGGGGGGCCGGGTACGAGCAGTACTTC.

This clonotype was seen at least ten times. This chain joins TRBV6-1 and TRBJ1-5; D possibly corresponds to TRBD1 (6 bases). Deletions cut 2 bases from V and 6 bases from J, with 11 bases between. The CDR3 spans 14 residues. CDR1 and CDR2 (germline): MNHNS, SASEGT. CDR3 region: CASSETGSGQPQHF. CDR3 in DNA: TGTGCCAGCAGTGAAACAGGGTCAGGTCAGCCCCAGCATTTT.

This clonotype was counted ten times or more. This chain connects TRBV3-1 to TRBJ2-1, with 14 nucleotides matching TRBD2. This CDR3 region has 16 residues. Germline lookup yields CDR1 LGHDT and CDR2 YNNKEL (reference sequence). V shed 4 bases, J shed 8 bases, and the junction held 7 bases outside the gene matches. CDR3 sequence: CASSLGLAGGFDEQFF. CDR3 in DNA: TGTGCCAGCAGCCTCGGACTAGCGGGAGGTTTTGATGAGCAGTTCTTC.

Of note for this clonotype: This CDR3 is missing its conserved last phenylalanine or tryptophan, likely due to a read error. This sequence joins TRBV18 and TRBJ2-2; D is unresolved. CDR1 and CDR2 (germline): KGHSH, LQKENI. The CDR3 has 13 residues. CDR3 bases: TGTGCCAGCTCATCACCGCACACCGGGGAGCTGTTTTTG. The encoded protein is CASSSPHTGELFL.

The chain employs TRBV5-6 and TRBJ1-3, with D perhaps matching TRBD1 (5 bases). The V end lost 0 bases, the J end lost 3 bases, and 7 bases lay between the germline ends. The CDR3 is 14 residues long. Per germline, CDR1 SGHDT and CDR2 YYEEEE. The CDR3 sequence is CASSLGRVGNTIYF. CDR3 bases: TGTGCCAGCAGCTTGGGCAGGGTTGGAAACACCATATATTTT.

This clonotype showed up many times. This rearrangement joins TRBV7-2 to TRBJ2-1; D is possibly TRBD2 (5 bases). Looked up from germline, CDR1 is SGHTA and CDR2 is FQGNSA. The CDR3 has 15 residues. The V end was cut by 5 bases, the J end by 5 bases, with 16 bases between. Here the CDR3 DNA reads TGTGCCAGCAGCACCCCGGGAAACCTAAACAATGAGCAGTTCTTC. It specifies CASSTPGNLNNEQFF.

This clonotype showed up just a few times. With a much larger clone just one base away, this may be a read error. The chain combines TRBV5-1 with TRBJ1-2; TRBD1 is a possible D gene (6 bases). The CDR3 extends over 16 amino acids. The V gene's germline CDR1 is SGHRS and CDR2 YFSETQ. V was shortened by 0 bases and J by 6 bases, with 18 bases between the two germline ends. The CDR3 nucleotides read TGCGCCAGCAGCTTGGCACGGGGGGCGCTGGGTAATGGCTACACCTTC. Its protein product is CASSLARGALGNGYTF. Variable domain in full (rest from reference TRBV5-1 and TRBJ1-2): KAGVTQTPRYLIKTRGQQVTLSCSPISGHRSVSWYQQTPGQGLQFLFEYFSETQRNKGNFPGRFSGRQFSNSRSEMNVSTLELGDSALYLCASSLARGALGNGYTFGSGTRLTVV.